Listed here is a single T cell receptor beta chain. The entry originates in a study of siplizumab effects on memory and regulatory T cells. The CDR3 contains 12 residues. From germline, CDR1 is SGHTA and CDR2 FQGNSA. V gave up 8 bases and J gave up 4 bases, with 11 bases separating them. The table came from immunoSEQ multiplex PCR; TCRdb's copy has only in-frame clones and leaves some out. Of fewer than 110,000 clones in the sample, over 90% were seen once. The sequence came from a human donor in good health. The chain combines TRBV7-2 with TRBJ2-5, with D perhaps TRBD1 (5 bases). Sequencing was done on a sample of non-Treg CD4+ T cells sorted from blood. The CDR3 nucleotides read TGTGCCAGCTCCAGGGATTTAGAGACCCAGTACTTC. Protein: CASSRDLETQYF.